One sample yielded the 17 T cell receptor beta chains listed below, sequenced in a study of early T cells in non-severe SARS-CoV-2 infection. Via MiXCR, TCRdb re-called the 5' RACE reads, giving one row per CDR3 protein. The sample holds 66,000 or so distinct CDR3 sequences, roughly an eighth seen once. The sequenced material came from whole blood. The receptors here all came from an adult who was a healthcare worker with PCR-confirmed SARS-CoV-2 infection or an uninfected control (not recorded which).

This clonotype was counted many times. The rearrangement joins TRBV27 to TRBJ2-1; no definite D call. V gave up 2 bases and J gave up 5 bases, with 7 bases separating them. Germline lookup yields CDR1 MNHEY and CDR2 SMNVEV (reference sequence). The CDR3 covers 13 residues. CDR3 sequence reads: CASSLVPNNEQFF. CDR3 coding DNA: TGTGCCAGCAGTTTAGTCCCAAACAATGAGCAGTTCTTC.

This clonotype was recorded at least ten times. The chain uses TRBV11-2 and TRBJ2-1; D gene ambiguous. The germline V gene has CDR1 SGHAT and CDR2 FQNNGV. The CDR3 is made up of 14 amino acids. Trimming left V 6 bases short and J 8 bases short, with 17 bases between. This CDR3 is CASSTTGKADEQFF. CDR3 DNA: TGTGCCAGCAGTACTACGGGTAAGGCCGATGAGCAGTTCTTC.

J is TRBJ2-5 and V is TRBV14, with TRBD2 matching over 11 bases. V was clipped by 4 bases and J by 5 bases; unmatched bases: 12. CDR3 length: 17 residues. Germline CDR1 is SGHDN and CDR2 is FVKESK. The CDR3, as DNA: TGTGCCAGCAGCCTACCCGTAGCGGGAGGGCATCTGGAGACCCAGTACTTC. It is translated as CASSLPVAGGHLETQYF.

This clonotype was detected many times. The chain carries TRBV11-2 and TRBJ2-1; D ambiguous. The V end lost 6 bases, the J end lost 3 bases, and 12 bases lay between the germline ends. Germline CDR1 reads SGHAT; CDR2 reads FQNNGV. The CDR3 runs 14 residues. The CDR3 here is CASRSRRHYNEQFF. CDR3 bases: TGTGCCAGCAGATCTAGACGTCACTACAATGAGCAGTTCTTC.

The V and J genes are TRBV7-9 and TRBJ1-5; 9 bases map to TRBD1. This CDR3 contains 18 residues. Germline-derived CDR1 and CDR2 are SEHNR and FQNEAQ (reference sequence). V shed 6 bases and J 3 bases; nucleotides not matched to a gene: 15. The CDR3 DNA reads as TGTGCCAGCAGTAGTAATTACCCCGGGACAGGGACCAATCAGCCCCAGCATTTT. Amino acid sequence: CASSSNYPGTGTNQPQHF.

The rearrangement joins TRBV12-3 or TRBV12-4 to TRBJ2-7; D is undetermined. Trimming removed 3 bases from V and 2 bases from J, with 11 bases in between. The CDR3 contains 14 residues. The CDR3 DNA is TGTGCCAGCAGTTTCAGTCCCTCCCCCTACGAGCAGTACTTC. This codes for CASSFSPSPYEQYF.

The table lists this clonotype with a few counts. The V call is TRBV27, the J call TRBJ2-5; D could derive from TRBD1 or TRBD2 (5 bases each). Germline values: CDR1 MNHEY, CDR2 SMNVEV (reference sequence). V gave up 6 bases and J gave up 5 bases, with 16 bases separating them. The CDR3 contains 14 residues. CDR3 sequence (DNA): TGTGCCAGCAGCGATGGGACCCAAGAGGAGACCCAGTACTTC. Protein product: CASSDGTQEETQYF.

This clonotype appeared many times. This sequence joins TRBV12-3 or TRBV12-4 and TRBJ2-7, with D maybe TRBD1 (6 bases). The CDR3 length is 13 residues. Trimming left V 6 bases short and J 6 bases short, with 15 bases between. The CDR3 DNA is TGTGCCAGCAGACCCGACAGGATCGGCGAGCAGTACTTC. It encodes CASRPDRIGEQYF.

The chain carries TRBV20-1 and TRBJ2-3; possible D gene TRBD2, 5 bases. Trimming removed 7 bases from V and 2 bases from J, with 13 bases in between. Germline-derived CDR1 and CDR2 are DFQATT and SNEGSKA (reference sequence). This CDR3 region has 13 residues. The CDR3 protein is CSVPGLTTDTQYF. DNA of the CDR3: TGCAGTGTGCCCGGACTCACCACAGATACGCAGTATTTT.

This clonotype was counted only a few times. The rearrangement uses TRBV5-1 and TRBJ1-2; weak D call: TRBD1 (5 bases). This CDR3 is 15 amino acids long. Trimming removed 4 bases from V and 5 bases from J, with 18 bases in between. CDR1 is SGHRS and CDR2 is YFSETQ in the germline V gene. The CDR3 DNA is TGCGCCAGCAGCGTAGGGGAGTCTTCGGGGTATGGCTACACCTTC. Translating it yields CASSVGESSGYGYTF.

The rearrangement links TRBV10-3 to TRBJ2-1, with a possible D match to TRBD2 (5 bases). The V end lost 8 bases, the J end lost 9 bases, and 14 bases lay between the germline ends. Germline values: CDR1 ENHRY, CDR2 SYGVKD. The CDR3 is 12 amino acids. CDR3 residues: CAIRAEEAEQFF. The DNA for the CDR3 is TGTGCCATCCGGGCAGAGGAGGCTGAGCAGTTCTTC.

The genes are TRBV7-2 and TRBJ2-7, with 10 bases matching TRBD2. Germline V gene lookup returns CDR1 SGHTA and CDR2 FQGNSA. The CDR3 has 15 amino acids. The trim removed 2 bases at V and 3 bases at J, leaving 4 bases unmatched. The CDR3 DNA reads TGTGCCAGCAGCTTACCTAGCGGGAGTCGCTACGAGCAGTACTTC. Residues: CASSLPSGSRYEQYF.

The J gene is TRBJ2-7, the V gene TRBV9, with D tentatively TRBD1 (6 bases). The germline V and J ends were trimmed by 0 bases and 5 bases, with 12 bases remaining between them. The V gene's germline CDR1 is SGDLS and CDR2 YYNGEE. The length of the CDR3 is 14 residues. The CDR3: CASSVEQGVHEQYF. CDR3 bases: TGTGCCAGCAGCGTAGAACAGGGAGTCCACGAGCAGTACTTC.

With regard to this clonotype: At one end the junction does not follow the germline gene, possibly because of a read error. J is TRBJ2-2 and V is TRBV10-3; TRBD2 agrees at 11 bases. The CDR3 totals 16 residues. CDR1 is ENHRY, CDR2 SYGVKD, per germline. For the CDR3, the DNA is TGTGCCATCAGTGAGACTAGCGGGAGTAACAGCGGGGAGCTGTTTTTT. Amino acid sequence: CAISETSGSNSGELFF.

This clonotype showed up just a few times. CDR3 DNA: TGTGCCAGCAGTCCGCTGACCGCGAGGAAACCGAAAGAGACCCAGTACTTC. It codes for CASSPLTARKPKETQYF. The chain uses TRBV6-2 or TRBV6-3 and TRBJ2-5; D uncertain. This CDR3 has 17 residues. The germline V gene has CDR1 MNHEY and CDR2 SVGEGT. V lost 5 bases, J lost 3 bases, and 22 bases lay in between.

J is TRBJ2-1 and V is TRBV6-2 or TRBV6-3; D tentatively fits TRBD1 or TRBD2 (6 bases each). The V gene lost 4 bases and the J gene lost 3 bases, with 19 bases spanning the gap. The CDR3 totals 17 residues. Germline values: CDR1 MNHEY, CDR2 SVGEGT. The CDR3 coding sequence is TGTGCCAGCAGTTCTAATGGGGGCGGGGCACGCTACAATGAGCAGTTCTTC. Translating it yields CASSSNGGGARYNEQFF.

This chain connects TRBV11-2 to TRBJ2-7; 10 positions agree with TRBD2. V lost 5 bases to trimming and J lost 2 bases; unmatched junction nucleotides: 6. In germline, CDR1 is SGHAT, CDR2 FQNNGV. The CDR3 consists of 15 residues. The chain's CDR3 is CASSSLLAGAYEQYF. CDR3 sequence (DNA): TGTGCCAGCAGCAGCCTGCTAGCGGGAGCCTACGAGCAGTACTTC.